These 28 T cell receptor beta chains came from one sample sequenced in a study of blood T cell repertoires in COVID-19. TCRdb's copy holds only in-frame clones and misses some; the assay was immunoSEQ multiplex PCR. In the table there are more than 150,000 clones, around 89% of which are singletons. The source material was peripheral blood. These receptor sequences come from a middle-aged man with acute or convalescent COVID-19.

The chain recombines TRBV30 with TRBJ1-5; D is unresolved. Germline V gives CDR1 GTSNPN, CDR2 SVGIG (reference sequence). CDR3 size: 16 residues. The V end was cut by 0 bases, the J end by 0 bases, with 12 bases between. CDR3 bases: TGTGCCTGGAGTGTACGGCGGCAGTTTAGCAATCAGCCCCAGCATTTT. This codes for CAWSVRRQFSNQPQHF.

The chain is built from TRBV18 and TRBJ2-2; 9 bases fit TRBD1. The trim removed 4 bases at V and 6 bases at J, leaving 6 bases unmatched. The CDR3 is 15 amino acids. Germline V lookup: CDR1 KGHSH, CDR2 LQKENI. The CDR3 sequence is CASSLQGAWSGELFF. CDR3 sequence (DNA): TGTGCCAGCTCACTACAGGGGGCTTGGTCCGGGGAGCTGTTTTTT.

This clone has more than one count but fewer than ten. The rearrangement links TRBV2 to TRBJ2-2; 7 bases fit TRBD1. Trimming at V came to 11 bases and at J to 0 bases, leaving 6 bases not matched to a gene. The CDR3 contains 14 residues. The germline CDR1 and CDR2 sequences are SNHLY and FYNNEI. The CDR3 region is CASHQGANTGELFF. CDR3 DNA sequence: TGTGCCTCTCATCAGGGGGCGAACACCGGGGAGCTGTTTTTT.

V usage is TRBV11-2 and J usage is TRBJ2-7, with D maybe TRBD1 (5 bases). The V end lost 1 base, the J end lost 3 bases, and 7 bases lay between the germline ends. The CDR3 sequence is 13 residues long. Germline V gene lookup returns CDR1 SGHAT and CDR2 FQNNGV. The CDR3 loop is CASSLGRVYEQYV. CDR3 sequence (DNA): TGTGCCAGCAGCTTAGGCAGGGTCTACGAGCAGTACGTC.

The rearrangement joins TRBV20-1 to TRBJ1-5; unclear D gene. The CDR3 sequence is 13 residues long. CDR1 is DFQATT and CDR2 is SNEGSKA in the germline V gene (reference sequence). With 3 bases removed from V and 7 bases from J, the gap between germline ends came to 13 bases. CDR3 amino acids: CSASRGFRQPQHF. The CDR3 region has the DNA TGCAGTGCTAGTCGGGGTTTCCGCCAGCCCCAGCATTTT.

This chain connects TRBV5-6 to TRBJ2-3; 13 nucleotides agree with TRBD2. CDR3 size: 18 residues. Germline V gene lookup returns CDR1 SGHDT and CDR2 YYEEEE. The ends lost 3 bases at V and 3 bases at J; junction bases unmatched: 10. The CDR3 sequence: CASSSWTSGGIGTDTQYF. CDR3 coding DNA: TGTGCCAGCAGCTCCTGGACTAGCGGGGGAATCGGTACAGATACGCAGTATTTT.

This chain connects TRBV6-5 to TRBJ1-2; D not resolved. This CDR3 has 14 amino acids. Trimming stripped 0 bases from V and 5 bases from J, with 10 bases between. CDR1 and CDR2 (germline): MNHEY, SVGAGI. CDR3 amino acids: CASSYSDGAYGYTF. The DNA for the CDR3 is TGTGCCAGCAGTTACTCCGACGGAGCTTATGGCTACACCTTC.

The chain combines TRBV12-5 with TRBJ1-1; maybe TRBD1 (5 bases). The germline V gene has CDR1 LGHNT and CDR2 FRNRAP. Trimming left V 7 bases short and J 1 base short, with 13 bases between. This CDR3 contains 14 residues. The CDR3 sequence is CASALTGQNTEAFF. The CDR3 DNA follows: TGTGCTAGTGCCCTAACAGGACAGAACACTGAAGCTTTCTTT.

J is TRBJ2-7 and V is TRBV5-1; no reliable D call. The V end lost 4 bases, the J end lost 6 bases, and 14 bases lay between the germline ends. Germline V lookup: CDR1 SGHRS, CDR2 YFSETQ. There are 13 residues in the CDR3. CDR3 DNA sequence: TGCGCCAGCAGCCCTGGTGGCGCGGTCGAGCAGTACTTC. It is translated as CASSPGGAVEQYF.

This clone was seen a few times. CDR3 sequence reads: CASSYGGTNTEAFF. CDR3 DNA sequence: TGTGCCAGCAGTTACGGCGGAACGAACACTGAAGCTTTCTTT. The chain is built from TRBV6-5 and TRBJ1-1; D not certain. The ends were cut back, 2 bases at V and 1 base at J, with 8 bases in the middle. Looked up from germline, CDR1 is MNHEY and CDR2 is SVGAGI. CDR3 length equals 14 residues.

J is TRBJ1-1 and V is TRBV5-6; TRBD1 aligns across 7 bases. The germline V gene encodes CDR1 SGHDT and CDR2 YYEEEE. This CDR3 has 12 residues. V lost 4 bases to trimming and J lost 8 bases; unmatched junction nucleotides: 5. CDR3 bases: TGTGCCAGCAGCAGGGGACAGAAAGAAGCTTTCTTT. It specifies CASSRGQKEAFF.

The chain uses TRBV3-1 (or the pseudogene TRBV3-2) and TRBJ2-7; no clear D gene. CDR3 size: 13 residues. V was cut by 2 bases and J by 7 bases, with 12 bases left in between. Germline V gene sequence: CDR1 LGHDT, CDR2 YNNKEL (reference sequence). CDR3 protein: CASSQSWQEEQYF. Written as DNA, the CDR3 is TGTGCCAGCAGCCAAAGCTGGCAGGAAGAGCAGTACTTC.

This chain links TRBV27 with TRBJ2-1, with 9 nucleotides matching TRBD2. After removal of 6 bases from V and 8 bases from J, the junction contained 8 bases not matched to a gene. The CDR3 has 14 amino acids. CDR1 is MNHEY and CDR2 is SMNVEV in the germline V gene (reference sequence). Written as DNA, the CDR3 is TGTGCCAGCAGGGCGGCGGGAGGGCCTTATGAGCAGTTCTTC. Translation gives CASRAAGGPYEQFF.

The chain uses TRBV7-2 and TRBJ2-7; D not resolved. The CDR3 contains 13 residues. V gave up 5 bases and J gave up 3 bases, with 11 bases separating them. CDR1 and CDR2 (germline): SGHTA, FQGNSA. CDR3 nucleotides: TGTGCCAGCAGCCTGAAGCCCGACTACGAGCAGTACGTC. Its protein is CASSLKPDYEQYV.

The V gene is TRBV4-3, the J gene TRBJ1-4, with TRBD1 identical over 8 bases. Germline CDR1 is LGHNA and CDR2 is YSLEER. Trimming at V came to 4 bases and at J to 8 bases, leaving 6 bases not matched to a gene. The CDR3 contains 14 residues. As DNA, the CDR3 is TGCGCCAGCAGCCCCGGACAGGGTCTCGAAAAACTGTTTTTT. This translates into CASSPGQGLEKLFF.

This clone was observed once. The chain links TRBV18 to TRBJ2-2, with unresolved D. The CDR3 runs 15 residues. Per germline, CDR1 KGHSH and CDR2 LQKENI. V lost 3 bases to trimming and J lost 1 base, with 9 bases between them. The CDR3 DNA sequence: TGTGCCAGCTCACCTACCCAGGTGAACACCGGGGAGCTGTTTTTT. Amino acids: CASSPTQVNTGELFF.

This clone was counted a single time. CDR3 nucleotides: TGTGCCAGCGGGTGGGGCGGAATCACAGATACGCAGTATTTT. As protein: CASGWGGITDTQYF. The genes are TRBV27 and TRBJ2-3; D might be TRBD1 (5 bases). This CDR3 is built from 14 residues. Germline CDR1 MNHEY, CDR2 SMNVEV (reference sequence). V lost 8 bases to trimming and J lost 2 bases, with 14 bases between them.

The V gene is TRBV28, the J gene TRBJ2-1; 10 bases are shared with TRBD1. This CDR3 contains 14 residues. Trimming took 8 bases from V and 2 from J; bases not matched to a gene: 3. Germline V lookup: CDR1 MDHEN, CDR2 SYDVKM. The CDR3 region is CASYGQGAYNEQFF. In DNA form, the CDR3 reads TGTGCCAGCTATGGACAGGGGGCCTACAATGAGCAGTTCTTC. Using reference TRBV28 and TRBJ2-1 for the parts outside the CDR3, the full variable domain is DVKVTQSSRYLVKRTGEKVFLECVQDMDHENMFWYRQDPGLGLRLIYFSYDVKMKEKGDIPEGYSVSREKKERFSLILESASTNQTSMYLCASYGQGAYNEQFFGPGTRLTVL.

The genes are TRBV28 and TRBJ1-1; D might be TRBD1 (5 bases). This CDR3 has 14 amino acids. Trimming pared 11 bases from V and 3 bases from J, leaving 19 bases between. Germline CDR1 is MDHEN and CDR2 is SYDVKM. The CDR3 DNA reads as TGTGCCTCAGGGAAGGCCCCTAGGGACACTGAAGCTTTCTTT. Its translation: CASGKAPRDTEAFF. Full variable domain (outside the CDR3, taken from reference TRBV28 and TRBJ1-1): DVKVTQSSRYLVKRTGEKVFLECVQDMDHENMFWYRQDPGLGLRLIYFSYDVKMKEKGDIPEGYSVSREKKERFSLILESASTNQTSMYLCASGKAPRDTEAFFGQGTRLTVV.

This clone showed up just once. J is TRBJ1-5 and V is TRBV7-9, with D maybe TRBD1 (6 bases). The CDR3 sequence is 14 residues long. The V gene's germline CDR1 is SEHNR and CDR2 FQNEAQ (reference sequence). V was cut by 4 bases and J by 4 bases, with 11 bases left in between. The CDR3 DNA sequence: TGTGCCAGCAGCTCAGGACAGATAAATCAGCCCCAGCATTTT. This translates into CASSSGQINQPQHF.

This sequence joins TRBV5-1 and TRBJ2-3; possibly TRBD2 for D (6 bases). From germline, CDR1 is SGHRS and CDR2 YFSETQ. The CDR3 runs to 15 residues. The V and J ends lost 6 bases and 3 bases respectively, with 17 bases between them. CDR3 sequence (DNA): TGCGCCAGCACCAGCGGGTGGGGTAGGACAGATACGCAGTATTTT. Amino acid sequence: CASTSGWGRTDTQYF.

V gene TRBV27 combines with J gene TRBJ1-1; D not resolved. In germline, CDR1 is MNHEY, CDR2 SMNVEV (reference sequence). This CDR3 has 13 residues. The V and J ends lost 3 bases and 2 bases respectively, with 7 bases between them. The CDR3 DNA follows: TGTGCCAGCAGTTTCGAGGGAAACACTGAAGCTTTCTTT. It yields the protein CASSFEGNTEAFF.

This rearrangement joins TRBV28 to TRBJ1-2; 9 bases agree with TRBD1. The V gene end was trimmed by 6 bases and the J gene end by 8 bases; junction bases not matched to a gene: 7. The CDR3 is made up of 13 amino acids. Germline loops: CDR1 MDHEN, CDR2 SYDVKM. The CDR3 DNA reads as TGTGCCAGCAGCAAACAGGGGGCGAGCGGCTACACCTTC. This sequence encodes CASSKQGASGYTF.

The chain recombines TRBV7-3 with TRBJ2-1; D is possibly TRBD2 (5 bases). The V gene lost 2 bases and the J gene lost 10 bases, with 12 bases spanning the gap. Germline CDR1 SGHTA, CDR2 FQGTGA. This CDR3 comprises 13 residues. This CDR3 reads CASSLLTTGEQFF. CDR3 DNA: TGTGCCAGCAGCTTACTAACTACGGGGGAGCAGTTCTTC.

The V gene is TRBV7-9, the J gene TRBJ1-1; no clear D gene. V shed 1 base and J shed 1 base, with 7 bases lying between them. Germline-derived CDR1 and CDR2 are SEHNR and FQNEAQ (reference sequence). The CDR3 length is 14 residues. Written as DNA, the CDR3 is TGTGCCAGCAGCTTAGTCGAAGCGAACACTGAAGCTTTCTTT. Protein sequence: CASSLVEANTEAFF.

This chain connects TRBV4-2 to TRBJ2-5; 10 bases map to TRBD2. The V gene's germline CDR1 is LGHNA and CDR2 YNFKEQ. V lost 4 bases to trimming and J lost 0 bases; unmatched junction nucleotides: 11. The CDR3 is made up of 18 amino acids. CDR3 nucleotide sequence: TGTGCCAGCAGCCCTTGGGCTAGCGGGGGCCTAGACCAAGAGACCCAGTACTTC. The encoded protein is CASSPWASGGLDQETQYF.

V gene TRBV3-1 (or the pseudogene TRBV3-2) combines with J gene TRBJ2-2; D not resolved. CDR1 is LGHDT and CDR2 is YNNKEL in the germline V gene (reference sequence). Trimming took off 6 bases at V and 0 bases at J, with 14 bases between the two ends. CDR3 size: 16 residues. DNA of the CDR3: TGTGCCAGCAGGCCCACTAAAACTGCGAACACCGGGGAGCTGTTTTTT. Its protein product is CASRPTKTANTGELFF.

The gene calls are TRBV28 and TRBJ2-7, with D possibly matching TRBD2 (5 bases). V was clipped by 6 bases and J by 1 base, with 13 bases between them. CDR3 size: 14 residues. Germline lookup yields CDR1 MDHEN and CDR2 SYDVKM. CDR3 sequence reads: CASSLPGLSYEQYF. CDR3 nucleotide sequence: TGTGCCAGCAGCCTTCCCGGACTGTCCTACGAGCAGTACTTC.